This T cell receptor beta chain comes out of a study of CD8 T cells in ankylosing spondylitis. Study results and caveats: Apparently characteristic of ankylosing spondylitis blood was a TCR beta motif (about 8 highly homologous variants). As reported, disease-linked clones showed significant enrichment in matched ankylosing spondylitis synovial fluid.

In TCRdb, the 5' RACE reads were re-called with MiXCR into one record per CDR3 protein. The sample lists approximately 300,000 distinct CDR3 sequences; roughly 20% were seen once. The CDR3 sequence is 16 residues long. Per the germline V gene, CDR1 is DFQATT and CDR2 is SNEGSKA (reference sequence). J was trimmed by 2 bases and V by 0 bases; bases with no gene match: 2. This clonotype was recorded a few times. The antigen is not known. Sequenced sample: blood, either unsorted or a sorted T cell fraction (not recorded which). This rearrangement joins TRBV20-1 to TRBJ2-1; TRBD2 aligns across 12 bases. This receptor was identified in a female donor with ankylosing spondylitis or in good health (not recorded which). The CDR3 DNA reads TGCAGTGCTAGAGATGCTAGCGGGAGGGCCTACAATGAGCAGTTCTTC. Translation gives CSARDASGRAYNEQFF.